One sample yielded the 6 T cell receptor beta chains listed below, sequenced in a study of CD8+ T cells in alopecia areata. The authors extracted RNA and reverse transcribed it into cDNA as the sequencing template. TCRdb's copy holds only in-frame clones and misses some; the assay was immunoSEQ multiplex PCR. The table includes around 190,000 clones, approximately 60% detected once. Sequenced: CD8+ T cells sorted from blood. The receptors stem from a human donor in good health.

This clone was counted a few times. This chain joins TRBV7-8 and TRBJ2-5; 8 bases are a match to TRBD2. The germline gives CDR1 SGHVS, CDR2 FQNEAQ. The CDR3 has 15 residues. V was clipped by 2 bases and J by 2 bases; unmatched bases: 4. The CDR3 here is CASSLSGGVQETQYF. In DNA form, the CDR3 reads TGTGCCAGCAGCTTAAGCGGGGGAGTTCAAGAGACCCAGTACTTC.

The table lists this clone with a few counts. The chain links TRBV19 to TRBJ1-5; no reliable D call. The germline gives CDR1 LNHDA, CDR2 SQIVND (reference sequence). V lost 7 bases and J 0 bases, leaving 10 bases between the germline ends. This CDR3 is built from 14 residues. CDR3 nucleotide sequence: TGTGCCAGTAAGGGCAGCTATAGCAATCAGCCCCAGCATTTT. Protein: CASKGSYSNQPQHF.

The rearrangement joins TRBV4-1 to TRBJ2-7; D uncertain. The CDR3 consists of 14 residues. Germline CDR1 is MGHRA and CDR2 is YSYEKL. V was cut by 5 bases and J by 2 bases, with 13 bases left in between. The CDR3 DNA reads as TGCGCCAGCAGCAACCCAGGTTCCACCTACGAGCAGTACTTC. It translates to CASSNPGSTYEQYF.

This clone was counted between two and nine times. This sequence joins TRBV7-9 and TRBJ2-7; D may be TRBD1 (6 bases). V gave up 8 bases and J gave up 0 bases, with 20 bases separating them. This CDR3 has 16 residues. Germline CDR1 and CDR2: SEHNR and FQNEAQ (reference sequence). The CDR3 DNA reads TGTGCCAGCGCCCATGGTCAGGACAGTTACTCCTACGAGCAGTACTTC. Its protein is CASAHGQDSYSYEQYF.

A remark on this clone: Other DNA sequences in the same sample also yield this CDR3. V is TRBV7-9 and J is TRBJ1-5; possible D gene TRBD1, 6 bases. The CDR3 contains 13 residues. The V gene's germline CDR1 is SEHNR and CDR2 FQNEAQ (reference sequence). Deletions cut 5 bases from V and 5 bases from J, with 10 bases between. The CDR3 DNA reads as TGTGCCAGCAGCAACAGGACAGATCAGCCCCAGCATTTT. It encodes CASSNRTDQPQHF.

The chain combines TRBV25-1 with TRBJ2-7, with D perhaps matching TRBD1 or TRBD2 (5 bases each). Germline V gene lookup returns CDR1 MGHDK and CDR2 SYGVNS. The CDR3 runs 11 residues. Between the trimmed V and J ends, which lost 4 bases and 6 bases, there was a span of 7 bases. CDR3 loop: CASSVRGEQYF. CDR3 coding DNA: TGTGCCAGCAGTGTGAGGGGCGAGCAGTACTTC.